This TCR beta chain was sequenced in a study of T cell responses to AZD1222 COVID-19 vaccine. The repertoire was sequenced with immunoSEQ multiplex PCR; TCRdb's copy has only in-frame clones and lacks some. The profile shows more than 95,000 clones, 89% of them singletons. V was pared by 7 bases and J by 8 bases, with 14 bases between. CDR3 size: 13 residues. Germline V gives CDR1 SNHLY, CDR2 FYNNEI. This rearrangement joins TRBV2 to TRBJ1-4, with D tentatively TRBD1 (6 bases). The sequence was collected from an adult who received the AZD1222 COVID-19 vaccine. The starting material was peripheral blood, obtained 28 days after the second AZD1222 dose. CDR3 amino acids: CASTSQGSEKLFF. As DNA, the CDR3 is TGTGCCAGCACTTCACAGGGATCCGAAAAACTGTTTTTT.